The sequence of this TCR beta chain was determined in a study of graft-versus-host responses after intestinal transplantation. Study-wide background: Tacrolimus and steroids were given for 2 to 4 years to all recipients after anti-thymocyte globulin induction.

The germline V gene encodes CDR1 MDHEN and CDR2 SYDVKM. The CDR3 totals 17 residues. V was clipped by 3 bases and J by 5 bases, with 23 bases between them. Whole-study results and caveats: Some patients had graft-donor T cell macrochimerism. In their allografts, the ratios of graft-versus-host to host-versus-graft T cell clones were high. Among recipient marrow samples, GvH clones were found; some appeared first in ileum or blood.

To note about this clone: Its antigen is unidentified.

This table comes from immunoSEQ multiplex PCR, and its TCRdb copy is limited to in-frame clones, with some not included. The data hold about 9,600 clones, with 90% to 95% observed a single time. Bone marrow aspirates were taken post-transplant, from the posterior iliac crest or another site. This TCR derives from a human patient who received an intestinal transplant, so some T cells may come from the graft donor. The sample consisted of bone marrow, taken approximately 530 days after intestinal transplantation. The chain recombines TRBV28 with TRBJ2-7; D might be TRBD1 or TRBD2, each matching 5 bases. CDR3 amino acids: CASSLLTGPTVDDEQYF. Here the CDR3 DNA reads TGTGCCAGCAGTTTGTTGACGGGACCTACGGTAGACGACGAGCAGTACTTC.